The next 15 T cell receptor beta chains were all read from a single sample in a study of radiotherapy plus CTLA-4 blockade in lung cancer. Using immunoSEQ multiplex PCR, the repertoire was profiled, and TCRdb retains in-frame clones only, with some absent. The sample contains 90,000 or so clones, around 83% of which appear only once. Sequencing used peripheral blood, obtained from a patient treated with radiotherapy plus ipilimumab. The receptor set was obtained from a human donor with non-small cell lung cancer who had stable disease on radiotherapy plus ipilimumab.

The rearrangement links TRBV27 to TRBJ1-2; TRBD1 agrees at 7 bases. The V gene end was trimmed by 5 bases and the J gene end by 8 bases; junction bases not matched to a gene: 11. Per germline, CDR1 MNHEY and CDR2 SMNVEV (reference sequence). This CDR3 spans 14 amino acids. The CDR3 DNA reads as TGTGCCAGCAGTCCTAACGACAGGGCCTCCGGCTACACCTTC. Amino acids: CASSPNDRASGYTF.

Concerning this clone itself: At one boundary the junction diverges from the germline segment, which might be a read error. The identical CDR3 is also encoded by other nucleotide sequences in the sample. This chain connects TRBV7-8 to TRBJ1-5, with D uncertain. The CDR3 is made up of 15 amino acids. The germline V gene encodes CDR1 SGHVS and CDR2 FQNEAQ. CDR3 region: CASSLVLDGNQPQHF. The CDR3, as DNA: TGTGCCAGCAGCTTAGTCCTGGACGGCAACCAGCCCCAGCATTTT.

The CDR3 coding sequence is TGTGCCAGCAGCTTGACAGGGTTCACTGAAGCTTTCTTT. Protein sequence: CASSLTGFTEAFF. The V call is TRBV7-3, the J call TRBJ1-1; 7 bases line up with TRBD1. CDR1 and CDR2 from the germline V gene are SGHTA and FQGTGA. The CDR3 totals 13 residues. J gave up 4 bases and V 3 bases, and 2 bases lay outside the gene matches.

The CDR3 nucleotides are TGTGCCAGTAGTATTGGGGCACAGGGCTACGAGCAGTACTTC. This gives the protein CASSIGAQGYEQYF. This chain links TRBV19 with TRBJ2-7, with D perhaps TRBD1 (6 bases). V was cut by 3 bases and J by 3 bases, with 12 bases left in between. Germline CDR1 reads LNHDA; CDR2 reads SQIVND (reference sequence). This CDR3 spans 14 amino acids.

V usage is TRBV7-9 and J usage is TRBJ1-4; maybe TRBD1 (6 bases). This CDR3 comprises 15 residues. V lost 5 bases and J lost 6, with 16 bases in between. Germline V gene data show CDR1 as SEHNR and CDR2 as FQNEAQ (reference sequence). CDR3 bases: TGTGCCAGCAGCCGAACACAGGGAGTGGATGAAAAACTGTTTTTT. Residues: CASSRTQGVDEKLFF.

This clone was seen a single time. V usage is TRBV29-1 and J usage is TRBJ2-1; 9 positions match TRBD1. After removal of 6 bases from V and 3 bases from J, the junction contained 6 bases not matched to a gene. Germline values: CDR1 SQVTM, CDR2 ANQGSEA. The length of the CDR3 is 14 residues. CDR3 amino acids: CSVRGQGSYNEQFF. The CDR3 region has the DNA TGCAGCGTCAGAGGACAGGGGAGCTACAATGAGCAGTTCTTC.

The chain uses TRBV4-1 and TRBJ2-2; 9 bases match TRBD1. With 3 bases clipped from V and 9 bases from J, the junction kept 8 bases outside the gene matches. CDR3 length: 15 amino acids. Per the germline V gene, CDR1 is MGHRA and CDR2 is YSYEKL. CDR3 loop: CASSQDNRGRRELFF. In DNA, the CDR3 is TGCGCCAGCAGCCAGGACAACAGGGGGCGCCGGGAGCTGTTTTTT.

The CDR3 spells CASSDRTGYTF. DNA for the CDR3: TGTGCCAGCAGCGATCGAACGGGCTACACCTTC. The V call is TRBV9, the J call TRBJ1-2; D gene uncertain. This CDR3 region has 11 residues. The germline V and J ends were trimmed by 3 bases and 8 bases, with 8 bases remaining between them. Germline V gives CDR1 SGDLS, CDR2 YYNGEE. Full variable domain (missing parts from reference TRBV9 and TRBJ1-2): DSGVTQTPKHLITATGQRVTLRCSPRSGDLSVYWYQQSLDQGLQFLIQYYNGEERAKGNILERFSAQQFPDLHSELNLSSLELGDSALYFCASSDRTGYTFGSGTRLTVV.

The chain carries TRBV2 and TRBJ2-2; 10 nucleotides align to TRBD2. V shed 4 bases and J 4 bases; nucleotides not matched to a gene: 6. CDR3 length: 16 residues. CDR1 SNHLY and CDR2 FYNNEI come from the germline V gene. The CDR3 spells CASSVIAGGSTGELFF. The DNA of the CDR3 is TGTGCCAGCAGTGTTATAGCGGGGGGTAGCACCGGGGAGCTGTTTTTT.

The chain couples TRBV19 to TRBJ1-5; perhaps TRBD1 as D (5 bases). CDR3 length: 14 residues. V lost 6 bases, J lost 3 bases, and 12 bases lay in between. CDR1 LNHDA and CDR2 SQIVND come from the germline V gene (reference sequence). The CDR3 DNA sequence: TGTGCCAGTAGGGTTCAGGGAACCAATCAGCCCCAGCATTTT. It encodes CASRVQGTNQPQHF.

This chain connects TRBV6-1 to TRBJ1-1; D not certain. The V end lost 4 bases, the J end lost 4 bases, and 22 bases lay between the germline ends. Per germline, CDR1 MNHNS and CDR2 SASEGT. This CDR3 has 17 residues. The CDR3 DNA reads TGTGCCAGCAGTGGTGGGCAGGTACCTATGATACCCACTGAAGCTTTCTTT. Its translation is CASSGGQVPMIPTEAFF.

The CDR3 bases are TGCGCCAGCAGCTCGGAAGGGAACTATGGCTACACCTTC. Its translation is CASSSEGNYGYTF. V and J are TRBV5-1 and TRBJ1-2, with no clear D. V was trimmed by 3 bases and J by 2 bases, leaving 8 bases between them. The CDR3 has 13 amino acids. Germline-derived CDR1 and CDR2 are SGHRS and YFSETQ.

The genes are TRBV30 and TRBJ2-1; 8 bases are a match to TRBD2. The CDR3 contains 13 residues. Germline CDR1 and CDR2: GTSNPN and SVGIG (reference sequence). CDR3 nucleotides: TGTGCTCAAGCGGGAGCGGTCCGTAATGAGCAGTTCTTC. Amino acid sequence: CAQAGAVRNEQFF.

CDR3 sequence reads: CASSQIKETQYF. CDR3 bases: TGTGCCAGCAGCCAAATAAAAGAGACCCAGTACTTC. V and J are TRBV16 and TRBJ2-5; D is uncertain. There are 12 residues in the CDR3. Germline V CDR1 and CDR2: KGHSY, FQNENV. The V end was cut by 2 bases, the J end by 3 bases, with 4 bases between. Together with reference TRBV16 and TRBJ2-5, the CDR3 gives the full variable domain: GEEVAQTPKHLVRGEGQKAKLYCAPIKGHSYVFWYQQVLKNEFKFLISFQNENVFDETGMPKERFSAKCLPNSPCSLEIQATKLEDSAVYFCASSQIKETQYFGPGTRLLVL.

This chain uses TRBV18 with TRBJ2-4, with D maybe TRBD2 (5 bases). V lost 1 base and J 5 bases, leaving 15 bases between the germline ends. This CDR3 contains 16 residues. Germline V gene sequence: CDR1 KGHSH, CDR2 LQKENI. The CDR3 is CASSPRDTSSQNIQYF. CDR3 DNA: TGTGCCAGCTCACCACGAGACACTAGTTCCCAAAACATTCAGTACTTC. Supplemented by reference TRBV18 and TRBJ2-4, the full variable domain reads NAGVMQNPRHLVRRRGQEARLRCSPMKGHSHVYWYRQLPEEGLKFMVYLQKENIIDESGMPKERFSAEFPKEGPSILRIQQVVRGDSAAYFCASSPRDTSSQNIQYFGAGTRLSVL.